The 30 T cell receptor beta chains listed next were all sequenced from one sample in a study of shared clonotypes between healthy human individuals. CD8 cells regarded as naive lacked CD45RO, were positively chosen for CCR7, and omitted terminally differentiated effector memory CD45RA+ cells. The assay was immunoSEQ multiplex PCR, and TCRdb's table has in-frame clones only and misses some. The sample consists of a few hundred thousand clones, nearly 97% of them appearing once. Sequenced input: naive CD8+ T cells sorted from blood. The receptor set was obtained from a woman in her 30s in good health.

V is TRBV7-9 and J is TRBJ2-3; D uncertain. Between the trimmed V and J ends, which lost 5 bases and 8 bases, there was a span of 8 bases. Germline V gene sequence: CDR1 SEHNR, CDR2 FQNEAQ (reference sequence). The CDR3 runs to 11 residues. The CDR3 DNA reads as TGTGCCAGCAGCGATCCGGGTACGCAGTATTTT. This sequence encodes CASSDPGTQYF.

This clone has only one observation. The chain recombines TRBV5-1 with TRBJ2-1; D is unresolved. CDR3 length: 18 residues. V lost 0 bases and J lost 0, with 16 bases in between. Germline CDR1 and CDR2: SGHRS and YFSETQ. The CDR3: CASSLAAAGKGSYNEQFF. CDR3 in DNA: TGCGCCAGCAGCTTGGCGGCGGCAGGTAAAGGCTCCTACAATGAGCAGTTCTTC.

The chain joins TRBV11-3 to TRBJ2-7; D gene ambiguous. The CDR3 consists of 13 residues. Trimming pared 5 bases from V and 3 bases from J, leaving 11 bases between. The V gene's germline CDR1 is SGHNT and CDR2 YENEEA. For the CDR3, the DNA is TGTGCCAGCAGCACCGACGACGGCTACGAGCAGTACTTC. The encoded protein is CASSTDDGYEQYF.

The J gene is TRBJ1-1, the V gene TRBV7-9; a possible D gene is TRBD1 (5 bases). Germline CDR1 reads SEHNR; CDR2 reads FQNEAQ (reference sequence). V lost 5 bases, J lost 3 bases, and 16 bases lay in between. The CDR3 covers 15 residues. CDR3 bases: TGTGCCAGCAGCGAAACGCCAGGGAGGGACACTGAAGCTTTCTTT. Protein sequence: CASSETPGRDTEAFF. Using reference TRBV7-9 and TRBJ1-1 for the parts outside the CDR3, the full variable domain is DTGVSQNPRHKITKRGQNVTFRCDPISEHNRLYWYRQTLGQGPEFLTYFQNEAQLEKSRLLSDRFSAERPKGSFSTLEIQRTEQGDSAMYLCASSETPGRDTEAFFGQGTRLTVV.

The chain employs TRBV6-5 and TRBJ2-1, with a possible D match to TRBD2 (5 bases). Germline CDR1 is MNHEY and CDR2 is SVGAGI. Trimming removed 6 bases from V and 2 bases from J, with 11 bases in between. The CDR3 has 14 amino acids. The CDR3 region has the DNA TGTGCCAGCAGCGCTAGCTGGACCTACAATGAGCAGTTCTTC. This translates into CASSASWTYNEQFF.

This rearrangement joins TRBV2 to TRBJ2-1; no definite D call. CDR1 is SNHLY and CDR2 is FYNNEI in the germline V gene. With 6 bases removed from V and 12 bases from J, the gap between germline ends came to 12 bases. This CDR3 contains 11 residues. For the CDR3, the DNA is TGTGCCAGCAGCCACAACCGAGGGCAGTTCTTC. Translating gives CASSHNRGQFF.

The CDR3 DNA is TGTGCCAGCTGTAGGGGGCAGGAGTGGGCCTACGAGCAGTACTTC. Its protein is CASCRGQEWAYEQYF. The rearrangement joins TRBV28 to TRBJ2-7; 7 nucleotides align to TRBD1. Germline values: CDR1 MDHEN, CDR2 SYDVKM. Trimming took 8 bases from V and 2 from J; bases not matched to a gene: 12. The length of the CDR3 is 15 residues.

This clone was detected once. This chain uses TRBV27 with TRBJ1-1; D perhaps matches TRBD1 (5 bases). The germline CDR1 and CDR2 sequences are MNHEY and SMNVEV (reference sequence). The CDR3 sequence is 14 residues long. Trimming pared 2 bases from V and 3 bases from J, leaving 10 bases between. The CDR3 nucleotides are TGTGCCAGCAGTTTAAGGCGGGGGTACACTGAAGCTTTCTTT. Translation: CASSLRRGYTEAFF.

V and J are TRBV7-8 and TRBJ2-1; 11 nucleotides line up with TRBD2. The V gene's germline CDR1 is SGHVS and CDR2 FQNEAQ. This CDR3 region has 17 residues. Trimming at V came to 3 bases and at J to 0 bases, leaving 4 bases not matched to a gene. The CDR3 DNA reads TGTGCCAGCAGCTTTGGAACTAGCGGGAGCTCCTACAATGAGCAGTTCTTC. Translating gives CASSFGTSGSSYNEQFF.

The CDR3 spells CASRSGWSTDTQYF. The CDR3 region has the DNA TGTGCCAGCAGGTCCGGTTGGAGCACAGATACGCAGTATTTT. J is TRBJ2-3 and V is TRBV28, with unresolved D. Looked up from germline, CDR1 is MDHEN and CDR2 is SYDVKM. Trimming removed 6 bases at V and 0 bases at J, with 10 bases between. CDR3 length: 14 amino acids. The full variable domain, its missing parts supplied by reference TRBV28 and TRBJ2-3, is DVKVTQSSRYLVKRTGEKVFLECVQDMDHENMFWYRQDPGLGLRLIYFSYDVKMKEKGDIPEGYSVSREKKERFSLILESASTNQTSMYLCASRSGWSTDTQYFGPGTRLTVL.

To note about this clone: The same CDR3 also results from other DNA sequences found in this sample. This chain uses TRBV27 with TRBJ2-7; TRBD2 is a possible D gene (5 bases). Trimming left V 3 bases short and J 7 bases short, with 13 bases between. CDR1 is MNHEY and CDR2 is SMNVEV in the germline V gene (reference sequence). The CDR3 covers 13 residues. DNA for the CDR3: TGTGCCAGCAGTTTGGGAGTGCGGTATGAGCAGTACTTC. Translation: CASSLGVRYEQYF.

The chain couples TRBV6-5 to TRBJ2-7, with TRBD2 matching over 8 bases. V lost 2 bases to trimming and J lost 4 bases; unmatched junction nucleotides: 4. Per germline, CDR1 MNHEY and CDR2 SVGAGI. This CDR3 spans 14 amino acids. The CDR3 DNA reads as TGTGCCAGCAGTTACGGTACTAGCGGATACGAGCAGTACTTC. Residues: CASSYGTSGYEQYF.

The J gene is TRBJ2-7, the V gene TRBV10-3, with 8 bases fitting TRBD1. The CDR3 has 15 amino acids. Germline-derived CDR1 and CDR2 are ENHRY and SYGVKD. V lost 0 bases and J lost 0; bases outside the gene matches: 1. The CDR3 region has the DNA TGTGCCATCAGTGAGTCAGGACAGGGCTCCTACGAGCAGTACTTC. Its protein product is CAISESGQGSYEQYF.

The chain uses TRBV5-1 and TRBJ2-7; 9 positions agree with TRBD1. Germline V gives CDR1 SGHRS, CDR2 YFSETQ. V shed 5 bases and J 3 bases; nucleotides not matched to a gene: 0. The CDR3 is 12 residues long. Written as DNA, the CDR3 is TGCGCCAGCAGGGGACAGGGCTACGAGCAGTACTTC. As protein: CASRGQGYEQYF.

The chain's CDR3 is CASSYQTGPTEAFF. In DNA form, the CDR3 reads TGTGCCAGCAGCTATCAGACAGGGCCCACTGAAGCTTTCTTT. This sequence joins TRBV5-6 and TRBJ1-1; the match to TRBD1 covers 7 bases. The V and J ends lost 3 bases and 4 bases, in that order; junction bases with no gene match: 6. The CDR3 spans 14 residues. Germline V gene sequence: CDR1 SGHDT, CDR2 YYEEEE.

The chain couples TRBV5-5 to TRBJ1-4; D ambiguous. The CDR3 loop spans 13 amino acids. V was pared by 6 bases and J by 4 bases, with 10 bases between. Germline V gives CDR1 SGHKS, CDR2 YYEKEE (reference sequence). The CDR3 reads CASTVPNNEKLFF. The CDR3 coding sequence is TGTGCCAGCACTGTCCCAAATAATGAAAAACTGTTTTTT.

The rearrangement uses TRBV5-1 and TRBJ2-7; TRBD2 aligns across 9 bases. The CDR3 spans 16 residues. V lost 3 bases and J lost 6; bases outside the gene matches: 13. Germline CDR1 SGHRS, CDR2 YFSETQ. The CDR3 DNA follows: TGCGCCAGCAGCTACCCCATTAGCGGGAGAGAGGTCGAGCAGTACTTC. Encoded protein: CASSYPISGREVEQYF.

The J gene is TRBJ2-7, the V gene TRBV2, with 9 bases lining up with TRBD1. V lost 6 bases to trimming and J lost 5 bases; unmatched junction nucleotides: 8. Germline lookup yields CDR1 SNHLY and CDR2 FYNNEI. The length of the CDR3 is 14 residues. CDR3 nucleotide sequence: TGTGCCAGCAGGCCGGGACAGGGTCTCGACGAGCAGTACTTC. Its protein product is CASRPGQGLDEQYF. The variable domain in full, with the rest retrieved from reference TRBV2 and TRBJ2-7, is EPEVTQTPSHQVTQMGQEVILRCVPISNHLYFYWYRQILGQKVEFLVSFYNNEISEKSEIFDDQFSVERPDGSNFTLKIRSTKLEDSAMYFCASRPGQGLDEQYFGPGTRLTVT.

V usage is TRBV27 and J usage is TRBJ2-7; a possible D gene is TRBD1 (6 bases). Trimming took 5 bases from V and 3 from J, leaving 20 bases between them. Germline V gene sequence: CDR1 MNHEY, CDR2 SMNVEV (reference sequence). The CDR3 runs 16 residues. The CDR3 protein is CASSRSQGLKDYEQYF. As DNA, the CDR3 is TGTGCCAGCAGTAGATCACAGGGTTTGAAAGACTACGAGCAGTACTTC.

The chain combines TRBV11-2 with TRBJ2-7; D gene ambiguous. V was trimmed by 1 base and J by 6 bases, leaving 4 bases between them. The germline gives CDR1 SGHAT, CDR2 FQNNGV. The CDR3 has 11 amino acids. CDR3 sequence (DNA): TGTGCCAGCAGCTTAGTTTCCGAGCAGTACTTC. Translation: CASSLVSEQYF. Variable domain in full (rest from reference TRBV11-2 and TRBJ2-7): EAGVAQSPRYKIIEKRQSVAFWCNPISGHATLYWYQQILGQGPKLLIQFQNNGVVDDSQLPKDRFSAERLKGVDSTLKIQPAKLEDSAVYLCASSLVSEQYFGPGTRLTVT.

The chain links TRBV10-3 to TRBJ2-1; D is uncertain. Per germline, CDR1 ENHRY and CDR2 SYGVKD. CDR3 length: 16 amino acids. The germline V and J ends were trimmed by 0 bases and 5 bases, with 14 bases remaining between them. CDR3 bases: TGTGCCATCAGTGAGTCGACTCCTCGACTCGACAATGAGCAGTTCTTC. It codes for CAISESTPRLDNEQFF.

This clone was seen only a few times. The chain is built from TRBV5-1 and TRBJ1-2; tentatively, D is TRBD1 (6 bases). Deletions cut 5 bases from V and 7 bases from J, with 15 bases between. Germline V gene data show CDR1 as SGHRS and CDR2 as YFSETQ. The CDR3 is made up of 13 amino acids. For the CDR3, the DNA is TGCGCCAGCAGTCCGGAGGGCAGGGGTGGCTACACCTTC. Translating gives CASSPEGRGGYTF.

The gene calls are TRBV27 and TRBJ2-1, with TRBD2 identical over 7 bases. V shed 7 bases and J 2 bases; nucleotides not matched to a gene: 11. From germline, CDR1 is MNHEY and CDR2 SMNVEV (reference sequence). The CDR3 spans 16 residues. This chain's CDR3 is CASTRSAGEAYNEQFF. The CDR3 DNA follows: TGTGCCAGCACCCGTTCGGCGGGAGAGGCCTACAATGAGCAGTTCTTC.

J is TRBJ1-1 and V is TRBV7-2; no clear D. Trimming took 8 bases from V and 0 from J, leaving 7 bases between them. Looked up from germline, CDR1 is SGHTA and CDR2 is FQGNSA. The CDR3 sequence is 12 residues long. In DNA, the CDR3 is TGTGCCAGCGGACGGATGAACACTGAAGCTTTCTTT. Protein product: CASGRMNTEAFF.

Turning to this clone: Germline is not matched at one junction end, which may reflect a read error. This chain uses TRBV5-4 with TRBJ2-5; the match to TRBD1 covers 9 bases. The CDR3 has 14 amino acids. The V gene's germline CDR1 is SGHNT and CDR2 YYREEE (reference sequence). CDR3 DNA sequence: TGTGCCAGCAGTTTGGACAGGGGAGGTCGGACCCAGTACTTC. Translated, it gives CASSLDRGGRTQYF.

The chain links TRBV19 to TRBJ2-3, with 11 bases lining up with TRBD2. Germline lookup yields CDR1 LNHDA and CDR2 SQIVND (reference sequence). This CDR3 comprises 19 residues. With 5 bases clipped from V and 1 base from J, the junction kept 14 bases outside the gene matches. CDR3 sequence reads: CASSPGLAGDSYGTDTQYF. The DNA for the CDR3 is TGTGCCAGTAGTCCTGGACTAGCGGGTGATTCGTACGGCACAGATACGCAGTATTTT.

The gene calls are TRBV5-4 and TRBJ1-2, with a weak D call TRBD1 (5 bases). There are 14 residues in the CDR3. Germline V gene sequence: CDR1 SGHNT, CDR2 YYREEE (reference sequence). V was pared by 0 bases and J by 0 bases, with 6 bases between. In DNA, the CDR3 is TGTGCCAGCAGCTTGGGGGGGGCTAACTATGGCTACACCTTC. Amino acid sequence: CASSLGGANYGYTF.

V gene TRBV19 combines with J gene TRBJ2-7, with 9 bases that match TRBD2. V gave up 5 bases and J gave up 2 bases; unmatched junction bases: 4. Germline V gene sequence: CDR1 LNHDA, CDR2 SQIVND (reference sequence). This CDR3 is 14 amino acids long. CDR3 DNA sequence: TGTGCCAGTAGTTGGCGGGAGGGCCCCTACGAGCAGTACTTC. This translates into CASSWREGPYEQYF.

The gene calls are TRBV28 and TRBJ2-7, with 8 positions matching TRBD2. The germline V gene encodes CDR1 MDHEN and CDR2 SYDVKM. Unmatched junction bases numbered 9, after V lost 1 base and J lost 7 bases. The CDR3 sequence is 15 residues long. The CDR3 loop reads CASSLSTWTSWEQYF. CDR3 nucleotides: TGTGCCAGCAGTTTATCCACTTGGACTAGCTGGGAGCAGTACTTC.

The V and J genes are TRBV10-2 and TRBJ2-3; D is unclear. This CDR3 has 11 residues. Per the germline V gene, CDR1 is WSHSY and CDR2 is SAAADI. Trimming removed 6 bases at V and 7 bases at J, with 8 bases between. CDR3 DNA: TGCGCCAGCAGGCTGGCTCATACGCAGTATTTT. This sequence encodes CASRLAHTQYF.